This record covers a single TCR beta chain. Its antigen is currently unknown. A J-beta primer mix and a sample-barcoded 5' primer were used in a second PCR of roughly 6 to 11 cycles. TCRdb processed the 5' RACE reads anew with MiXCR; each CDR3 protein has one entry. The sample records about 720,000 distinct CDR3 sequences, about a fifth being singletons. CDR3 length: 15 amino acids. With 5 bases removed from V and 0 bases from J, the gap between germline ends came to 8 bases. The source of the sample is a study of blood T cells in healthy people across ages. Regarding the study as a whole: Observed TCR beta diversity per million T cells went down as age went up. This fall followed a roughly linear course with age.

The receptor comes from a man aged 65 to 85 in good health. The V gene is TRBV12-3 or TRBV12-4, the J gene TRBJ2-6; no reliable D call. Sequencing input: blood. The CDR3 DNA reads as TGTGCCAGCAGTCTCACGAGCTCTGGGGCCAACGTCCTGACTTTC. It translates to CASSLTSSGANVLTF.